This TCR beta chain was profiled in a study of cytomegalovirus exposure and HLA in healthy donors. The study's findings and limits: The classifier reportedly diagnosed cytomegalovirus status with high sensitivity and specificity.

This clone has a handful of counts. Its specificity is not known. This CDR3 is 15 amino acids long. J gave up 4 bases and V 1 base, and 4 bases lay outside the gene matches. CDR1 is SGHVS, CDR2 FQNEAQ, per germline. 13 Jbeta primers and 60 Vbeta primers were used for the PCR. Repertoires were generated with immunoSEQ multiplex PCR, while TCRdb's copy carries only in-frame clones and drops some. The table records 150,000 to 200,000 clones, 75% to 80% of them present only once. The V call is TRBV7-8, the J call TRBJ1-3, with TRBD1 matching over 7 bases. The sample comprised PBMCs. The clonotype comes from a woman aged 25 to 39 in good health and CMV-seropositive. The CDR3: CASSLDGDRGNTIYF. As DNA, the CDR3 is TGTGCCAGCAGCTTAGATGGGGACAGAGGAAACACCATATATTTT.